This T cell receptor beta chain was sequenced for a study of blood T cells in healthy people across ages. About the study: Capturing about one barcoded beta molecule per two T cells was achieved by template switching. Study results and caveats: PBMCs left unsorted prevented a conclusive naive versus antigen-experienced comparison.

This CDR3 region has 12 residues. In germline, CDR1 is MGHDK, CDR2 SYGVNS. The V and J ends lost 8 bases and 8 bases respectively, with 15 bases between them. Comment on this clonotype: Antigen: not known.

The authors ran a second PCR of about 7 to 11 cycles using a sample-barcoded 5' primer and a J-beta primer mix. Each cDNA was tagged by a template-switch adaptor containing 12 random nucleotides. TCRdb called the 5' RACE reads again in MiXCR, with one record for every CDR3 protein. The sample carries more than 700,000 distinct CDR3 sequences, about 55% recorded once. This clonotype was obtained from a man older than 75 in good health. The chain carries TRBV25-1 and TRBJ1-1, with D unresolved. The sample taken for sequencing was blood. In DNA form, the CDR3 reads TGTGCCAGCGTAAGCGGACCAAAGGAAGCTTTCTTT. Translation gives CASVSGPKEAFF.